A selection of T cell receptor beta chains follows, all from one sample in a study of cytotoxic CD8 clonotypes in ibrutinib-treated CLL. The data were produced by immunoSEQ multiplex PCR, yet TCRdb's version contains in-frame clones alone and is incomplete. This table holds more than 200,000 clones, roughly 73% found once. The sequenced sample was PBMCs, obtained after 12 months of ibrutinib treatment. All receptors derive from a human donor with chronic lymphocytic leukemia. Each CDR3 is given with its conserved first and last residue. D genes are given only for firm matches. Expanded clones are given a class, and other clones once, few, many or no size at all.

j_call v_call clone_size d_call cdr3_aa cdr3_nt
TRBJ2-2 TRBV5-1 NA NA CASHGAFGELFF TGCGCCAGTCATGGGGCCTTCGGGGAGCTGTTTTTT
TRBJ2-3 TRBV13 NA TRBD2 CASSLSGRAGGDTQYF TGTGCCAGCAGCTTAAGTGGGAGGGCCGGGGGAGATACGCAGTATTTT
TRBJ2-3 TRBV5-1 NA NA CASSWGESTDTQYF TGCGCCAGCAGCTGGGGGGAAAGCACAGATACGCAGTATTTT
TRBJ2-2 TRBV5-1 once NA CASSLGLGSTGELFF TGCGCCAGCAGCTTGGGACTAGGGAGCACCGGGGAGCTGTTTTTT
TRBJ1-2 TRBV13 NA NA CASSLGRGRGDYGYTF TGTGCCAGCAGCTTAGGCCGCGGGAGAGGGGACTATGGCTACACCTTC
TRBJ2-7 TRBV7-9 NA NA CASSPLYEQYF TGTGCCAGCAGCCCGCTCTACGAGCAGTACTTC
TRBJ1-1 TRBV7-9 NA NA CASSLATGSENTEAFF TGTGCCAGCAGCTTAGCTACAGGCTCGGAGAACACTGAAGCTTTCTTT
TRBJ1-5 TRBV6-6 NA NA CASSWLGGAQHF TGTGCCAGCAGTTGGCTCGGTGGGGCCCAGCATTTT
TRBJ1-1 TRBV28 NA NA CASSLYSGGGITGSTEAFF TGTGCCAGCAGCCTTTACTCCGGCGGGGGGATCACAGGGAGCACTGAAGCTTTCTTT
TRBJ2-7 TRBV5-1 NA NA CASSFLNRKRVDEQYF TGCGCCAGCAGCTTCCTTAATCGGAAAAGGGTAGACGAGCAGTACTTC
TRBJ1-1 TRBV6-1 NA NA CATQGSYPEAFF TGTGCCACCCAGGGATCGTATCCTGAAGCTTTCTTT
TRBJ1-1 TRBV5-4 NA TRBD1 CASSFVPGQGANTEAFF TGTGCCAGCAGCTTCGTCCCGGGACAGGGAGCGAACACTGAAGCTTTCTTT
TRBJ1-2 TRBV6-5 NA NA CASSLRHYGYTF TGTGCCAGCAGTCTTAGACACTATGGCTACACCTTC
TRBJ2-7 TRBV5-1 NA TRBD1 CASSALPNQGASEQYF TGCGCCAGCAGCGCACTACCGAACCAGGGGGCCTCCGAGCAGTACTTC
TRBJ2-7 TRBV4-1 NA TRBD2 CASSQGARELPYEQYF TGCGCCAGCAGCCAAGGTGCGCGGGAGCTGCCCTACGAGCAGTACTTC
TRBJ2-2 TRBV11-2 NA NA CASSLTGELFF TGTGCCAGCAGCTTAACCGGGGAGCTGTTTTTT
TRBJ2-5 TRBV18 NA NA CASQRGEQETQYF TGTGCCAGCCAGCGAGGGGAACAAGAGACCCAGTACTTC
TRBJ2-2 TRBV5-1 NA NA CASSLQNTGELFF TGCGCCAGCAGCTTGCAAAACACCGGGGAGCTGTTTTTT
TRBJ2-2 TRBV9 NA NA CASSPRSPAGGTGELFF TGTGCCAGCAGCCCACGTTCCCCGGCAGGGGGGACCGGGGAGCTGTTTTTT
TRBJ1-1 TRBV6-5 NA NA CASSYGSGEAFF TGTGCCAGCAGTTACGGCAGTGGTGAAGCTTTCTTT
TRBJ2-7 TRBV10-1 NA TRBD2 CASSDESLAGIYEQYF TGCGCCAGCAGTGATGAATCGCTAGCGGGCATCTACGAGCAGTACTTC
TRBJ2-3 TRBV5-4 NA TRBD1 CASSQQTGQLFAQYF TGTGCCAGCAGCCAACAAACGGGACAGTTGTTTGCGCAGTATTTT
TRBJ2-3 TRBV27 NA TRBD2 CASSLSVTSGVGDTQYF TGTGCCAGCAGTTTATCGGTTACTAGCGGGGTGGGTGATACGCAGTATTTT
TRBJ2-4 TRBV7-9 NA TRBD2 CASSPKKTGTTKNIQYF TGTGCCAGCAGCCCCAAAAAAACCGGGACTACCAAAAACATTCAGTACTTC
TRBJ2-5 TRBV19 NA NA CASSIAREQETQYF TGTGCCAGTAGTATAGCTAGGGAACAAGAGACCCAGTACTTC
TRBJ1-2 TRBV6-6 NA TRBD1 CASSYGQAYGYTF TGTGCCAGCAGTTATGGACAGGCCTATGGCTACACCTTC
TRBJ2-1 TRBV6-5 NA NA CASSYSTGQLNEQFF TGTGCCAGCAGTTACTCGACGGGGCAACTCAATGAGCAGTTCTTC
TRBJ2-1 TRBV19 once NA CASSAGMWAGNEQFF TGTGCCAGTAGTGCCGGAATGTGGGCCGGGAATGAGCAGTTCTTC
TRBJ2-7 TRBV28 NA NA CASSQVSGHSSYEQYF TGTGCCAGCAGTCAAGTATCGGGCCATAGCTCCTACGAGCAGTACTTC
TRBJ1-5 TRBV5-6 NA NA CASSKWGLGQPQHF TGTGCCAGCTCAAAGTGGGGGTTGGGTCAGCCCCAGCATTTT
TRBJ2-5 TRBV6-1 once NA CASSAAEVAGWETQYF TGTGCCAGCAGTGCGGCCGAGGTGGCAGGTTGGGAGACCCAGTACTTC
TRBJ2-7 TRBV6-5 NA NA CASGVTAVRPYEQYF TGTGCCAGCGGGGTTACGGCGGTCCGACCCTACGAGCAGTACTTC
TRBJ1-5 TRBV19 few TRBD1 CASRLQGNQPQHF TGTGCCAGTAGGCTACAGGGGAATCAGCCCCAGCATTTT
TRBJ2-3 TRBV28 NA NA CASSLPVSTDTQYF TGTGCCAGCAGTTTACCGGTTAGCACAGATACGCAGTATTTT
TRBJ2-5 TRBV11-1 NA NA CASSLHGRGGETQYF TGTGCCAGCAGCTTACACGGCAGGGGTGGGGAGACCCAGTACTTC
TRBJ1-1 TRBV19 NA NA CATLAPTGRMNTEAFF TGTGCCACCCTAGCCCCTACGGGACGGATGAACACTGAAGCTTTCTTT
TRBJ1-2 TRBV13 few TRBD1 CASSLGAGQGYYGYTF TGTGCCAGCAGCTTAGGCGCAGGACAGGGGTACTATGGCTACACCTTC
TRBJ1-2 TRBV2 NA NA CASSEAGDHYGYTF TGTGCCAGCAGTGAAGCAGGGGATCACTATGGCTACACCTTC
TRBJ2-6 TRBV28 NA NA CATLVGGANVLTF TGTGCCACCCTAGTAGGTGGGGCCAACGTCCTGACTTTC
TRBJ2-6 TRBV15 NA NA CATSREVGRASGANVLTF TGTGCCACCAGCAGAGAGGTGGGCAGGGCTTCTGGGGCCAACGTCCTGACTTTC
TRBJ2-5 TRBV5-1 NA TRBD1 CASSSYRGQETQYF TGCGCCAGCAGCTCCTACAGGGGGCAGGAGACCCAGTACTTC
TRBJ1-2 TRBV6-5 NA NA CASSAPGRFNYTF TGTGCCAGCAGTGCCCCAGGCAGGTTTAACTACACCTTC
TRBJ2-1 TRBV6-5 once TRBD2 CASSYGSGGANEQFF TGTGCCAGCAGTTACGGGAGCGGGGGGGCCAATGAGCAGTTCTTC
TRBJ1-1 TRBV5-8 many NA CASSLVLSKPMNTEAFF TGTGCCAGCAGCTTGGTGCTCTCTAAGCCCATGAACACTGAAGCTTTCTTT
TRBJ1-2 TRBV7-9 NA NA CASSEGLWDGYGYTF TGTGCCAGCAGCGAGGGGTTGTGGGACGGCTATGGCTACACCTTC
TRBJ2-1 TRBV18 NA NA CASSPPGDEQFF TGTGCCAGCTCACCCCCGGGGGATGAGCAGTTCTTC
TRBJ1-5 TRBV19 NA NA CASSIVGVVGQPQHF TGTGCCAGTAGTATAGTGGGGGTTGTCGGTCAGCCCCAGCATTTT
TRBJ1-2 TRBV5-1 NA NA CASSFQGRDGYTF TGCGCCAGCAGCTTTCAGGGTCGGGATGGCTACACCTTC
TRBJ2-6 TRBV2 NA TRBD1 CAGTGVAGANVLTF TGTGCCGGGACAGGGGTCGCCGGGGCCAACGTCCTGACTTTC
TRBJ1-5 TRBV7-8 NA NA CASSFLPQPQHF TGTGCCAGCAGCTTTCTGCCACAGCCCCAGCATTTT
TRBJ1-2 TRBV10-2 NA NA CASSESFQNYGYTF TGCGCCAGCAGTGAGTCTTTCCAGAACTATGGCTACACCTTC
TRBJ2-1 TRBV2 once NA CASSLQGSYNEQFF TGTGCCAGCAGTCTACAGGGTTCCTACAATGAGCAGTTCTTC
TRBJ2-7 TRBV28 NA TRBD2 CASSAAGGRAYEQYF TGTGCCAGCAGTGCAGCGGGAGGGCGGGCCTACGAGCAGTACTTC
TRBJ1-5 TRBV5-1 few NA CASSFHAGDNQPQHF TGCGCCAGCAGCTTCCACGCGGGGGACAATCAGCCCCAGCATTTT
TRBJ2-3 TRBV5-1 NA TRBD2 CASSLGLAASTDTQYF TGCGCCAGCAGCTTGGGACTAGCGGCGAGCACAGATACGCAGTATTTT
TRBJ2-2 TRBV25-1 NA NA CASSTPTGELFF TGTGCCAGCAGTACCCCCACCGGGGAGCTGTTTTTT
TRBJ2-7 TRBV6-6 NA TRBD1 CASREDRGAYEQYF TGTGCCAGCAGAGAAGACAGGGGTGCCTACGAGCAGTACTTC
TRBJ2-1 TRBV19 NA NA CASNARTVTNEQFF TGTGCCAGTAACGCTAGGACAGTCACCAATGAGCAGTTCTTC
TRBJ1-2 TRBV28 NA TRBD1 CASSSDRVYYYGYTF TGTGCCAGCAGTTCAGACAGGGTCTATTATTATGGCTACACCTTC